The 31 T cell receptor beta chains given below trace back to one sample, sequenced in a study of PD-L1 blockade in urothelial cancer. Clones were sequenced by immunoSEQ multiplex PCR, and TCRdb holds only the in-frame ones, with some missing. Counted here are about 76,000 clones, roughly 90% occurring once; the ten biggest clones make up approximately 4.5%. Stated time point: pretreatment peripheral blood. Source: PBMCs, taken around atezolizumab (anti-PD-L1) treatment. The receptors were gathered from a man aged 65 to 85 with urothelial cancer.

This CDR3 reads CASSEAAGDTQYF. CDR3 in DNA: TGTGCCAGCAGTGAAGCCGCAGGAGATACGCAGTATTTT. V gene TRBV6-1 combines with J gene TRBJ2-3, with D hard to call. Trimming removed 0 bases at V and 5 bases at J, with 6 bases between. The CDR3 covers 13 residues. Germline V gene data show CDR1 as MNHNS and CDR2 as SASEGT.

This chain uses TRBV19 with TRBJ2-2; TRBD2 matches 8 bases. V lost 7 bases and J lost 5; bases outside the gene matches: 9. This CDR3 contains 15 residues. Germline V lookup: CDR1 LNHDA, CDR2 SQIVND (reference sequence). CDR3 bases: TGTGCCAGTACCACAGCGGGAGTAGGAACCGGGGAGCTGTTTTTT. Translating it yields CASTTAGVGTGELFF.

The rearrangement joins TRBV19 to TRBJ2-3, with D possibly matching TRBD1 (6 bases). CDR1 LNHDA and CDR2 SQIVND come from the germline V gene (reference sequence). The germline V and J ends were trimmed by 3 bases and 4 bases, with 17 bases remaining between them. The CDR3 is 16 residues long. The CDR3 protein is CASSILTGGGADTQYF. The CDR3 coding sequence is TGTGCCAGTAGTATCTTGACAGGCGGAGGAGCAGATACGCAGTATTTT.

This chain joins TRBV5-5 and TRBJ2-7, with 8 bases fitting TRBD1. Germline-derived CDR1 and CDR2 are SGHKS and YYEKEE (reference sequence). This CDR3 spans 14 amino acids. J gave up 0 bases and V 2 bases, and 1 base lay outside the gene matches. The CDR3 bases are TGTGCCAGCAGCTTCGGACAGGGCTCCTACGAGCAGTACTTC. It translates to CASSFGQGSYEQYF. Drawing the rest from reference TRBV5-5 and TRBJ2-7, the complete variable domain is DAGVTQSPTHLIKTRGQQVTLRCSPISGHKSVSWYQQVLGQGPQFIFQYYEKEERGRGNFPDRFSARQFPNYSSELNVNALLLGDSALYLCASSFGQGSYEQYFGPGTRLTVT.

This chain uses TRBV19 with TRBJ2-3; D is unclear. V gave up 6 bases and J gave up 0 bases, with 13 bases separating them. Germline V gene lookup returns CDR1 LNHDA and CDR2 SQIVND (reference sequence). The CDR3 is 15 amino acids. In nucleotides, the CDR3 is TGTGCCAGTAGCCCGGGTACACCCAGCACAGATACGCAGTATTTT. Its translation is CASSPGTPSTDTQYF.

V gene TRBV19 combines with J gene TRBJ1-2; D not resolved. Trimming shortened V by 6 bases and J by 3 bases, and 29 bases separated the two germline ends. This CDR3 is built from 19 residues. Germline V lookup: CDR1 LNHDA, CDR2 SQIVND (reference sequence). The CDR3, as DNA: TGTGCCAGTAGCCTTCCCCTTTGGAGGGCCTTCGCCCCCGACTATGGCTACACCTTC. This translates into CASSLPLWRAFAPDYGYTF. The full variable domain, rest sourced from reference TRBV19 and TRBJ1-2, is DGGITQSPKYLFRKEGQNVTLSCEQNLNHDAMYWYRQDPGQGLRLIYYSQIVNDFQKGDIAEGYSVSREKKESFPLTVTSAQKNPTAFYLCASSLPLWRAFAPDYGYTFGSGTRLTVV.

This clone was recorded once. The junction does not match germline at one end; this may be a read error. This chain uses TRBV11-2 with TRBJ2-4; D is undetermined. Germline CDR1 is SGHAT and CDR2 is FQNNGV. This CDR3 region has 13 residues. The CDR3 sequence is CASSLYPGGKTLF. The CDR3 DNA reads TGTGCCAGCAGCTTATATCCCGGTGGTAAAACCCTATTC.

This chain uses TRBV6-1 with TRBJ2-3, with D perhaps matching TRBD1 (7 bases). Germline V gene sequence: CDR1 MNHNS, CDR2 SASEGT. With 7 bases removed from V and 4 bases from J, the gap between germline ends came to 18 bases. The CDR3 totals 15 residues. CDR3 nucleotides: TGTGCCAGCAACAGGGGAGGTGGACCTCCAGATACGCAGTATTTT. Protein product: CASNRGGGPPDTQYF.

The chain couples TRBV5-4 to TRBJ2-2, with D possibly matching TRBD2 (6 bases). The CDR3 is 14 amino acids. Trimming left V 4 bases short and J 2 bases short, with 9 bases between. Germline V gene sequence: CDR1 SGHNT, CDR2 YYREEE (reference sequence). CDR3 in amino acids: CASSRDFNTGELFF. Written as DNA, the CDR3 is TGTGCCAGCAGCCGGGACTTTAACACCGGGGAGCTGTTTTTT.

V gene TRBV10-1 combines with J gene TRBJ2-2; D is perhaps TRBD1 (5 bases). Germline-derived CDR1 and CDR2 are WNHNN and SYGVQD (reference sequence). This CDR3 has 18 residues. Trimming shortened V by 0 bases and J by 0 bases, and 14 bases separated the two germline ends. This CDR3 reads CASSESRWGETNTGELFF. In DNA, the CDR3 is TGCGCCAGCAGTGAGTCAAGGTGGGGCGAGACGAACACCGGGGAGCTGTTTTTT.

The V call is TRBV5-1, the J call TRBJ1-1; 7 bases fit TRBD1. The V gene's germline CDR1 is SGHRS and CDR2 YFSETQ. The CDR3 has 14 amino acids. J gave up 4 bases and V 4 bases, and 7 bases lay outside the gene matches. Here the CDR3 DNA reads TGCGCCAGCAGCATGTACAGGGGAATCACTGAAGCTTTCTTT. It encodes CASSMYRGITEAFF.

The chain links TRBV7-2 to TRBJ1-2; 7 bases are a match to TRBD1. The CDR3 spans 15 residues. The V gene end was trimmed by 1 base and the J gene end by 3 bases; junction bases not matched to a gene: 5. CDR1 is SGHTA, CDR2 FQGNSA, per germline. The CDR3 here is CASSLDGRGDYGYTF. The CDR3 DNA is TGTGCCAGCAGCTTAGACGGCAGGGGGGACTATGGCTACACCTTC.

This chain uses TRBV7-8 with TRBJ2-7, with TRBD1 matching 9 bases. J lost 6 bases, V lost 3 bases, and 9 bases had no gene match. Per germline, CDR1 SGHVS and CDR2 FQNEAQ. The CDR3 totals 15 residues. CDR3 in amino acids: CASSLGDRVVREQYF. In DNA, the CDR3 is TGTGCCAGCAGCTTGGGGGACAGGGTTGTACGCGAGCAGTACTTC. The variable domain in full, with the rest retrieved from reference TRBV7-8 and TRBJ2-7, is GAGVSQSPRYKVAKRGQDVALRCDPISGHVSLFWYQQALGQGPEFLTYFQNEAQLDKSGLPSDRFFAERPEGSVSTLKIQRTQQEDSAVYLCASSLGDRVVREQYFGPGTRLTVT.

The genes are TRBV18 and TRBJ1-5; no firm D call. Germline V lookup: CDR1 KGHSH, CDR2 LQKENI. The CDR3 is 15 amino acids. Trimming took off 3 bases at V and 4 bases at J, with 13 bases between the two ends. CDR3 in amino acids: CASSPSGTTNQPQHF. Here the CDR3 DNA reads TGTGCCAGCTCACCTTCGGGAACGACAAATCAGCCCCAGCATTTT. The full variable domain, its missing parts supplied by reference TRBV18 and TRBJ1-5, is NAGVMQNPRHLVRRRGQEARLRCSPMKGHSHVYWYRQLPEEGLKFMVYLQKENIIDESGMPKERFSAEFPKEGPSILRIQQVVRGDSAAYFCASSPSGTTNQPQHFGDGTRLSIL.

The rearrangement uses TRBV6-5 and TRBJ2-4; D is unresolved. CDR1 and CDR2 from the germline V gene are MNHEY and SVGAGI. CDR3 length: 13 amino acids. The V gene lost 6 bases and the J gene lost 6 bases, with 12 bases spanning the gap. The CDR3 region is CASRRSQGNIQYF. DNA for the CDR3: TGTGCCAGCAGGCGGAGTCAAGGAAACATTCAGTACTTC.

J is TRBJ1-3 and V is TRBV19; the match to TRBD1 covers 12 bases. With 10 bases clipped from V and 2 bases from J, the junction kept 9 bases outside the gene matches. Germline V lookup: CDR1 LNHDA, CDR2 SQIVND (reference sequence). CDR3 length: 16 residues. The CDR3 region is CATGQGARIPGNTIYF. The DNA for the CDR3 is TGTGCCACGGGACAGGGGGCGCGGATACCTGGAAACACCATATATTTT.

The chain has TRBV7-8 and TRBJ2-1; 13 bases fit TRBD2. This CDR3 contains 15 residues. The trim removed 3 bases at V and 13 bases at J, leaving 9 bases unmatched. CDR1 SGHVS and CDR2 FQNEAQ come from the germline V gene. DNA for the CDR3: TGTGCCAGCAGCTTGCCCGGCGGGACTAGCGGGATACAGTTCTTC. Amino acid sequence: CASSLPGGTSGIQFF.

This chain uses TRBV6-1 with TRBJ1-1; D may be TRBD1 (5 bases). This CDR3 spans 14 amino acids. The V gene lost 5 bases and the J gene lost 0 bases, with 10 bases spanning the gap. Germline-derived CDR1 and CDR2 are MNHNS and SASEGT. The DNA for the CDR3 is TGTGCCAGCAGTAACCGACAGATGAACACTGAAGCTTTCTTT. It translates to CASSNRQMNTEAFF.

The V and J genes are TRBV5-1 and TRBJ1-1; maybe TRBD1 (6 bases). Germline loops: CDR1 SGHRS, CDR2 YFSETQ. The length of the CDR3 is 13 residues. Trimming cost V 4 bases and J 7 bases, with 14 bases left between them. In DNA, the CDR3 is TGCGCCAGCAGCCTTGCGGGGGCTGGTGAAGCTTTCTTT. The encoded protein is CASSLAGAGEAFF.

The chain combines TRBV28 with TRBJ2-3; TRBD1 aligns across 7 bases. With 6 bases clipped from V and 8 bases from J, the junction kept 11 bases outside the gene matches. CDR3 length: 14 amino acids. CDR1 and CDR2 from the germline V gene are MDHEN and SYDVKM. The CDR3 sequence is CASSPHRGLGTQYF. The CDR3 DNA reads as TGTGCCAGCAGCCCCCACAGGGGTTTGGGTACGCAGTATTTT.

This clone came up once. V and J are TRBV29-1 and TRBJ2-1; D is possibly TRBD2 (6 bases). Trimming left V 4 bases short and J 8 bases short, with 15 bases between. The CDR3 loop spans 13 amino acids. From germline, CDR1 is SQVTM and CDR2 ANQGSEA. Written as DNA, the CDR3 is TGCAGCGTTGGGGACTCCCTTCGACATGAGCAGTTCTTC. Translating gives CSVGDSLRHEQFF.

The chain employs TRBV2 and TRBJ2-5; 11 nucleotides align to TRBD2. Germline assignment: CDR1 SNHLY and CDR2 FYNNEI. The CDR3 is 14 residues long. V lost 0 bases and J lost 9; bases outside the gene matches: 3. CDR3 sequence: CASSEALAGGSQYF. The CDR3 DNA reads TGTGCCAGCAGTGAAGCGCTAGCGGGAGGTTCCCAGTACTTC.

The chain links TRBV7-8 to TRBJ1-1, with TRBD1 identical over 10 bases. Germline CDR1 SGHVS, CDR2 FQNEAQ. The trim removed 1 base at V and 1 base at J, leaving 3 bases unmatched. The CDR3 loop spans 16 amino acids. Written as DNA, the CDR3 is TGTGCCAGCAGCTTAGTGGGACAGGGGCGGAACACTGAAGCTTTCTTT. This translates into CASSLVGQGRNTEAFF.

The chain uses TRBV4-1 and TRBJ2-7, with 7 positions matching TRBD1. V shed 7 bases and J 1 base; nucleotides not matched to a gene: 19. CDR3 length: 18 amino acids. Germline-derived CDR1 and CDR2 are MGHRA and YSYEKL. The CDR3 sequence: CASTGTRRSTGSSYEQYF. The DNA for the CDR3 is TGCGCCAGCACCGGAACCCGCAGGTCGACAGGGTCTTCCTACGAGCAGTACTTC.

CDR3 in amino acids: CASTTLPLAGYEQYF. The CDR3 nucleotides read TGTGCCAGCACCACGCTCCCGCTAGCGGGCTACGAGCAGTACTTC. V gene TRBV6-6 combines with J gene TRBJ2-7; 8 nucleotides match TRBD2. V shed 7 bases and J 3 bases; nucleotides not matched to a gene: 11. The CDR3 runs to 15 residues. CDR1 and CDR2 from the germline V gene are MNHNY and SVGAGI (reference sequence).

V and J are TRBV5-1 and TRBJ2-5, with D maybe TRBD1 (5 bases). Germline V gene data show CDR1 as SGHRS and CDR2 as YFSETQ. The CDR3 consists of 15 residues. V was pared by 3 bases and J by 1 base, with 13 bases between. The DNA for the CDR3 is TGCGCCAGCAGCTCATCCAGGGCGTTCCAAGAGACCCAGTACTTC. Protein product: CASSSSRAFQETQYF.

The V gene is TRBV28, the J gene TRBJ1-5, with 9 bases aligning to TRBD1. V was pared by 6 bases and J by 6 bases, with 9 bases of the junction left unmatched. The germline CDR1 and CDR2 sequences are MDHEN and SYDVKM. This CDR3 is built from 15 residues. In DNA form, the CDR3 reads TGTGCCAGCAGACTGACCGGGACAGGGACTCAGCCCCAGCATTTT. As protein: CASRLTGTGTQPQHF.

The rearrangement uses TRBV9 and TRBJ2-5, with D maybe TRBD1 (6 bases). CDR1 SGDLS and CDR2 YYNGEE come from the germline V gene. V was clipped by 4 bases and J by 2 bases, with 12 bases between them. The CDR3 is 14 residues long. CDR3 DNA sequence: TGTGCCAGCAGCCCCGGGACACCTCAAGAGACCCAGTACTTC. Protein product: CASSPGTPQETQYF.

The genes are TRBV28 and TRBJ2-7, with 11 positions matching TRBD2. Germline CDR1 and CDR2: MDHEN and SYDVKM. This CDR3 has 16 amino acids. The V gene end was trimmed by 2 bases and the J gene end by 0 bases; junction bases not matched to a gene: 3. The CDR3 bases are TGTGCCAGCAGTTTAGGACTAGCGGGTAACTCCTACGAGCAGTACTTC. This codes for CASSLGLAGNSYEQYF. Full variable domain (missing parts from reference TRBV28 and TRBJ2-7): DVKVTQSSRYLVKRTGEKVFLECVQDMDHENMFWYRQDPGLGLRLIYFSYDVKMKEKGDIPEGYSVSREKKERFSLILESASTNQTSMYLCASSLGLAGNSYEQYFGPGTRLTVT.

V and J are TRBV28 and TRBJ1-3, with a possible D match to TRBD1 (6 bases). Germline assignment: CDR1 MDHEN and CDR2 SYDVKM. V was pared by 5 bases and J by 3 bases, with 20 bases between. The CDR3 is made up of 17 amino acids. CDR3 sequence reads: CASSPIVGRGFGNTIYF. The CDR3 DNA reads as TGTGCCAGCAGTCCTATCGTGGGCAGGGGCTTTGGAAACACCATATATTTT.

The V and J genes are TRBV19 and TRBJ2-1, with a possible D match to TRBD2 (6 bases). Per germline, CDR1 LNHDA and CDR2 SQIVND (reference sequence). The CDR3 sequence is 14 residues long. Trimming took 2 bases from V and 8 from J, leaving 13 bases between them. CDR3 sequence: CASSIFRGDYEQFF. The CDR3 region has the DNA TGTGCCAGTAGTATATTCCGAGGGGACTATGAGCAGTTCTTC.